Here is one T cell receptor beta chain with its context. As yet, its antigen is unknown. Sorted-subset replicate PCRs used roughly 210 ng of genomic DNA. This amount corresponded to 25,000 to 30,000 T cell genomes. Methods used by the authors: Filtering differed for immunoSEQ, which gave only junction sequences without quality scores. Assay used: immunoSEQ multiplex PCR; TCRdb lists only in-frame clones, some missing. V, J and clone size reflect that table, while D and trimming were determined from the DNA. This table holds 850,000 to 1,100,000 clones, about 80% found once. These data belong to a study of shared clonotypes between healthy human individuals. Points from the study as a whole: Among the subsets, naive ones generally showed larger estimated richness than memory ones.

From germline, CDR1 is MNHNY and CDR2 SVGAGI (reference sequence). The CDR3 is made up of 14 amino acids. Trimming cost V 1 base and J 6 bases; bases outside gene matches: 4. The sequencing input was memory CD4+ T cells from PBMCs. Documented subset: CD45RA-negative fraction. V is TRBV6-6 and J is TRBJ1-1; 8 bases align to TRBD1. This TCR was recovered from a man aged 18 to 29 in good health. Some clones in this sample may be carry-over from other donors' samples. The CDR3 DNA follows: TGTGCCAGCAGTTACTTTGACAGGGGTTCTGAAGCTTTCTTT. The encoded protein is CASSYFDRGSEAFF.